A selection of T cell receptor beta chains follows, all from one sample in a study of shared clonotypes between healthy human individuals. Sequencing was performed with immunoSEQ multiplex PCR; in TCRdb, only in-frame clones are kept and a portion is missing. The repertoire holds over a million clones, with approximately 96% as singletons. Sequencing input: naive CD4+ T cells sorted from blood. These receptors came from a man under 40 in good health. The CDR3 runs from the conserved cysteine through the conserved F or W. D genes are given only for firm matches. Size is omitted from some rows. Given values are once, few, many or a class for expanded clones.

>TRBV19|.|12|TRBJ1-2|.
CASSKISYGYTF
TGTGCCAGTAGTAAGATATCCTATGGCTACACCTTC
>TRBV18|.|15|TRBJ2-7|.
CASSPDWGAPYEQYF
TGTGCCAGCTCACCAGATTGGGGGGCCCCCTACGAGCAGTACTTC
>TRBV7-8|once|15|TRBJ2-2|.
CASSLGHANTGELFF
TGTGCCAGCAGCCTCGGACACGCAAACACCGGGGAGCTGTTTTTT
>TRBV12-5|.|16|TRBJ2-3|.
CASGLGEGISADTQYF
TGTGCTAGTGGTTTGGGCGAAGGGATTTCCGCAGATACGCAGTATTTT
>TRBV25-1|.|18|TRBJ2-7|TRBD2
CASGRGALLAGGPYEQYF
TGTGCCAGCGGTCGAGGGGCCTTACTAGCGGGAGGGCCCTACGAGCAGTACTTC
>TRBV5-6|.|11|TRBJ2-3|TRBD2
CAGRGEDTQYF
TGTGCCGGTCGGGGGGAAGATACGCAGTATTTT
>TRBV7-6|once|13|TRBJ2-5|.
CASSAIGAETQYF
TGTGCCAGCAGCGCTATAGGTGCTGAGACCCAGTACTTC
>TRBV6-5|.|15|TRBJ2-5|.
CASSSSRDPKETQYF
TGTGCCAGCAGTTCGAGTCGGGACCCCAAAGAGACCCAGTACTTC
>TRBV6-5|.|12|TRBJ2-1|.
CASSTRNDEQFF
TGTGCCAGCAGTACCCGGAATGATGAGCAGTTCTTC
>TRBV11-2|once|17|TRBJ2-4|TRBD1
CASSPLDRALAKNIQYF
TGTGCCAGCAGTCCTCTCGACAGGGCTTTGGCCAAAAACATTCAGTACTTC
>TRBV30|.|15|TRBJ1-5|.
CAWSVGRASNQPQHF
TGTGCCTGGAGTGTCGGCAGGGCGAGCAATCAGCCCCAGCATTTT
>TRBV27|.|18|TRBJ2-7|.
CASSLSPGSRPRRYEQYF
TGTGCCAGCAGTTTATCCCCTGGATCGAGACCCCGAAGGTACGAGCAGTACTTC
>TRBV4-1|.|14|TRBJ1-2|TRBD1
CASSPGQPNYGYTF
TGCGCCAGCTCTCCGGGACAGCCTAACTATGGCTACACCTTC
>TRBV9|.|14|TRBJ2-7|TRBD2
CASSTHGGAYEQYF
TGTGCCAGCAGTACCCACGGGGGGGCCTACGAGCAGTACTTC
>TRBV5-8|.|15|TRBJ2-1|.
CASSLGESSYNEQFF
TGTGCCAGCAGCTTGGGGGAGAGCTCCTACAATGAGCAGTTCTTC
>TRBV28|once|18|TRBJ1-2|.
CASSQIGAGRVGDYGYTF
TGTGCCAGCAGTCAAATCGGGGCAGGCCGCGTTGGGGACTATGGCTACACCTTC
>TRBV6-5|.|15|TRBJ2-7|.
CASSYPRTGKYEQYF
TGTGCCAGCAGTTACCCTCGGACTGGAAAATACGAGCAGTACTTC
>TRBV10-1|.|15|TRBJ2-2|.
CASRKQGSHTGELFF
TGCGCCAGCAGAAAACAGGGTTCCCACACCGGGGAGCTGTTTTTT
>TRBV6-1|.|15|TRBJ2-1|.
CASSERLGFGNEQFF
TGTGCCAGCAGTGAAAGGCTAGGGTTTGGCAATGAGCAGTTCTTC
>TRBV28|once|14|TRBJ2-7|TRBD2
CASRSSGRSYEQYF
TGTGCCAGCAGGTCTAGCGGGAGGTCCTACGAGCAGTACTTC
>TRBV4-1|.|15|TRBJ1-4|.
CASKARGARNEKLFF
TGCGCCAGCAAAGCCCGCGGGGCTAGGAATGAAAAACTGTTTTTT
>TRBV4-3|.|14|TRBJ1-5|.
CASSQAVGNQPQHF
TGCGCCAGCAGCCAAGCAGTGGGCAATCAGCCCCAGCATTTT
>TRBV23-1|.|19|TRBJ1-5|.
CASSQHPASTLPHDQPQHF
TGCGCCAGCAGTCAACATCCCGCCTCTACGTTACCCCACGATCAGCCCCAGCATTTT
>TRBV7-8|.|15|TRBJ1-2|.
CASPSGVLGNYGYTF
TGTGCCAGCCCGTCAGGAGTCCTTGGAAACTATGGCTACACCTTC
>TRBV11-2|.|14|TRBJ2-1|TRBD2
CATATSGSYNEQFF
TGTGCCACGGCCACTAGCGGGAGCTACAATGAGCAGTTCTTC
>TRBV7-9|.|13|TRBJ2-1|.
CASSLEVDHEQFF
TGTGCCAGCAGCTTAGAGGTTGATCATGAGCAGTTCTTC
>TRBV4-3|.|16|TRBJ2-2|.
CASSQDRAGNTGELFF
TGCGCCAGCAGCCAAGATCGAGCTGGAAACACCGGGGAGCTGTTTTTT
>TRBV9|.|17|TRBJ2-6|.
CASSWANSRSGANVLTF
TGTGCCAGCAGCTGGGCGAACAGCCGCTCTGGGGCCAACGTCCTGACTTTC
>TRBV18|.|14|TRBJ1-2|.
CASSPPGRDYGYTF
TGTGCCAGCTCACCACCGGGCAGGGACTATGGCTACACCTTC
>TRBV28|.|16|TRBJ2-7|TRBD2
CASSFSAAGGPYEQYF
TGTGCCAGCAGTTTCTCCGCTGCGGGAGGCCCCTACGAGCAGTACTTC
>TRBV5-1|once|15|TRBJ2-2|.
CASSLVERATGELFF
TGCGCCAGCAGCTTGGTCGAGAGGGCCACCGGGGAGCTGTTTTTT
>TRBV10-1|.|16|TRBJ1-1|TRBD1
CASSYLRDRGPTEAFF
TGCGCCAGCAGTTACCTTCGGGACAGGGGTCCCACTGAAGCTTTCTTT
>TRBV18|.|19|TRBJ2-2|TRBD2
CASSPPPSGSGKRAGELFF
TGTGCCAGCTCACCCCCCCCTAGCGGGAGTGGGAAGAGAGCCGGGGAGCTGTTTTTT
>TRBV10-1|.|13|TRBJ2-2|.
CASSPGNTGELFF
TGCGCCAGCAGTCCGGGGAACACCGGGGAGCTGTTTTTT
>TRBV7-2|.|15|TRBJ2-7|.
CASRSLWGRGYEQYF
TGTGCCAGCAGGTCTTTATGGGGGAGGGGGTACGAGCAGTACTTC
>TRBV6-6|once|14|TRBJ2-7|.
CASSYGTASYEQYF
TGTGCCAGCAGTTACGGGACGGCCAGCTACGAGCAGTACTTC
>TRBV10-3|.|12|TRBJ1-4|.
CAISDRGEKLFF
TGTGCCATCAGTGACAGGGGAGAAAAACTGTTTTTT
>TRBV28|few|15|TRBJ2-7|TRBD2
CASSPASGTSYEQYF
TGTGCCAGCAGTCCGGCTAGCGGGACATCCTACGAGCAGTACTTC
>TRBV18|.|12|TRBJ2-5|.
CASSPGGETQYF
TGTGCCAGCTCACCTGGCGGAGAGACCCAGTACTTC
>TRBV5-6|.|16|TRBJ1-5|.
CASSLGRVSRNQPQHF
TGTGCCAGCAGCTTGGGTAGGGTAAGTCGCAATCAGCCCCAGCATTTT
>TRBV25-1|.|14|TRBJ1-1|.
CASTQGIGDTEAFF
TGTGCCAGCACCCAGGGAATAGGAGACACTGAAGCTTTCTTT
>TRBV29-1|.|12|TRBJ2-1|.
CSVKWSYNEQFF
TGCAGCGTTAAGTGGTCCTACAATGAGCAGTTCTTC
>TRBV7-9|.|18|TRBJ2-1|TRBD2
CASSQPRRREDPYNEQFF
TGTGCCAGCAGCCAACCCCGCAGGCGGGAGGACCCCTACAATGAGCAGTTCTTC
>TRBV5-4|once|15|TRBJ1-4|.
CASSLAPGINEKLFF
TGTGCCAGCAGCTTGGCCCCGGGGATTAATGAAAAACTGTTTTTT
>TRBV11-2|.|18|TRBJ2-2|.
CASSLIPWGQGDTGELFF
TGTGCCAGCAGCTTAATCCCCTGGGGTCAGGGTGACACCGGGGAGCTGTTTTTT
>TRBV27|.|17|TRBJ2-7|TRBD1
CASSRGLRDRGSYEQYF
TGTGCCAGCAGTAGAGGGCTCCGGGACAGGGGGTCATACGAGCAGTACTTC
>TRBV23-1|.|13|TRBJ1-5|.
CASSLNGRQPQHF
TGCGCCAGCAGTCTCAACGGACGGCAGCCCCAGCATTTT
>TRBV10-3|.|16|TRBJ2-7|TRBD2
CAISESSSGRTYEQYF
TGTGCCATCAGTGAGTCGAGTAGCGGGAGGACCTACGAGCAGTACTTC
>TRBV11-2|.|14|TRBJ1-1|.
CASSSQGLNTEAFF
TGTGCCAGCAGCTCACAGGGCCTGAACACTGAAGCTTTCTTT
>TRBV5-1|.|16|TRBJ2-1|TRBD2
CASSLGVGGRADEQFF
TGCGCCAGCAGCTTAGGAGTAGGCGGGAGGGCCGATGAGCAGTTCTTC
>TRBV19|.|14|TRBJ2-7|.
CASSISGPLYEQYF
TGTGCCAGTAGTATCTCCGGACCCCTTTACGAGCAGTACTTC
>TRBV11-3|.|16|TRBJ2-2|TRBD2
CASSFSGRPNTGELFF
TGTGCCAGCAGCTTTAGCGGGAGGCCCAACACCGGGGAGCTGTTTTTT
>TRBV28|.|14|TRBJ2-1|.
CASSLTGLYNEQFF
TGTGCCAGCAGTTTGACGGGTCTTTACAATGAGCAGTTCTTC
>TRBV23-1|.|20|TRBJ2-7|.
CASSQSLKGGEHSAKYEQYF
TGCGCCAGCAGTCAATCCCTGAAGGGGGGGGAGCACTCGGCCAAATACGAGCAGTACTTC
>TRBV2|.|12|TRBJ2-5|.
CASRRQQETQYF
TGTGCCAGCAGAAGACAGCAAGAGACCCAGTACTTC
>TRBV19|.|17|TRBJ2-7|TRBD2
CASSISPLAGPSYEQYF
TGTGCCAGTAGTATATCGCCTCTAGCGGGGCCTTCCTACGAGCAGTACTTC
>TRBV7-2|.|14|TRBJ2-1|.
CASSRDVANNEQFF
TGTGCCAGCAGCAGGGACGTGGCAAACAATGAGCAGTTCTTC
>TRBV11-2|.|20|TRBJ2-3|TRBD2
CASSLDSLAGEVGGTDTQYF
TGTGCCAGCAGCTTAGATTCTCTAGCGGGAGAGGTGGGGGGCACAGATACGCAGTATTTT
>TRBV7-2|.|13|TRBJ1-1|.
CASSFRGNTEAFF
TGTGCCAGCAGCTTCCGGGGGAACACTGAAGCTTTCTTT
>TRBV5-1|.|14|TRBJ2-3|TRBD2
CASSFRTSGDTQYF
TGCGCCAGCAGCTTTCGGACTAGCGGGGATACGCAGTATTTT